This T cell receptor beta chain was obtained from a study of cytomegalovirus exposure and HLA in healthy donors. Remarks on this clone: No antigen is known for it.

60 Vbeta and 13 Jbeta primers were used in PCR. Using immunoSEQ multiplex PCR, the repertoire was profiled, and TCRdb retains in-frame clones only, with some absent. This sample carries around 170,000 clones, more than 65% of them seen once, and the ten largest clones take 3% to 4.5%. Study-level findings and limits: It was assumed in the presence/absence analyses that sequencing depth was roughly uniform across donors.

This CDR3 is 15 amino acids long. The sequenced sample was PBMCs. The V gene is TRBV1, the J gene TRBJ1-2. TRBV1 is recorded as a pseudogene. The TCR sequence derives from a man between 50 and 59 years old in good health and CMV-seronegative. The DNA for the CDR3 is TGCACCAGCAGCCAAGACAGGACTCAAAACGATGGCTACACCTTC. The encoded protein is CTSSQDRTQNDGYTF.